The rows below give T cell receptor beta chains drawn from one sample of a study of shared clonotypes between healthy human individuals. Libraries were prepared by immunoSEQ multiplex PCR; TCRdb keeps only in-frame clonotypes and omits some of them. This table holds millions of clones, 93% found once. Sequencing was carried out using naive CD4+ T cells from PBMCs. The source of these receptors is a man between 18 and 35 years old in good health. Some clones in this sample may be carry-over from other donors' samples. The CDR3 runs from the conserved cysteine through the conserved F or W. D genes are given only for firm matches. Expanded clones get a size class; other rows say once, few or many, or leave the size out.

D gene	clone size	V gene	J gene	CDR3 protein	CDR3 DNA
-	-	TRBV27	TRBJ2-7	CASSPGRYPYEQYF	TGTGCCAGCAGTCCCGGAAGATACCCCTACGAGCAGTACTTC
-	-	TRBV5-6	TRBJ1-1	CASSTMAGLETEAFF	TGTGCCAGCAGCACGATGGCGGGGCTTGAGACTGAAGCTTTCTTT
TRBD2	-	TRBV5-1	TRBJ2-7	CASSTPLAGVYEQYF	TGCGCCAGCAGCACCCCACTAGCGGGAGTCTACGAGCAGTACTTC
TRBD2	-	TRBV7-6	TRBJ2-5	CASSLETSGETQYF	TGTGCCAGCAGCTTAGAGACTAGCGGGGAGACCCAGTACTTC
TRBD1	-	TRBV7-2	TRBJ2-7	CASSNQGAIGEQYF	TGTGCCAGCAGCAACCAGGGGGCAATCGGGGAGCAGTACTTC
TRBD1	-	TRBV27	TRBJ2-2	CASSGQGGAGELFF	TGTGCCAGCAGCGGACAGGGAGGCGCCGGGGAGCTGTTTTTT
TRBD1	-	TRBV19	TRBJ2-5	CASTDIQGAAETQYF	TGTGCCAGTACCGACATCCAGGGGGCGGCGGAGACCCAGTACTTC
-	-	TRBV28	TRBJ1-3	CASSPGQFSGNTIYF	TGTGCCAGCAGTCCCGGACAGTTCTCTGGAAACACCATATATTTT
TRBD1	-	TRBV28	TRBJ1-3	CASSRDSSGNTIYF	TGTGCCAGCAGCCGGGACAGCTCTGGAAACACCATATATTTT
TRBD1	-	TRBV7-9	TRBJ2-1	CASSWAGAGGSGYYNEQFF	TGTGCCAGCAGCTGGGCCGGGGCAGGGGGCAGCGGGTACTACAATGAGCAGTTCTTC
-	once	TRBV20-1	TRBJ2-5	CSAARETQYF	TGCAGTGCTGCCAGGGAGACCCAGTACTTC
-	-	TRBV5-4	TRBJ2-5	CASSLLRKQETQYF	TGTGCCAGCAGCTTGTTAAGGAAACAAGAGACCCAGTACTTC
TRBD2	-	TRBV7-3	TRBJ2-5	CASSLTHGTSGQETQYF	TGTGCCAGCAGCTTAACCCACGGGACTAGCGGACAAGAGACCCAGTACTTC
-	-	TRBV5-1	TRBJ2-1	CASSLESGYNEQFF	TGCGCCAGCAGCTTGGAGTCTGGGTACAATGAGCAGTTCTTC
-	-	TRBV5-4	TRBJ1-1	CASSGVSQYTEAFF	TGTGCCAGCAGCGGGGTGTCCCAGTACACTGAAGCTTTCTTT
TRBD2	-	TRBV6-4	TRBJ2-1	CASRAWTSRNEQFF	TGTGCCAGCAGGGCCTGGACTAGCAGGAATGAGCAGTTCTTC
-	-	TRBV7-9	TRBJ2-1	CASSLARVNEQFF	TGTGCCAGCAGCTTAGCCAGGGTGAATGAGCAGTTCTTC
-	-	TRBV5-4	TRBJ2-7	CASSLVTSREQYF	TGTGCCAGCAGCTTGGTTACTAGCCGCGAGCAGTACTTC
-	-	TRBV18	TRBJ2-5	CASSPSAGQETQYF	TGTGCCAGCTCACCTTCCGCGGGGCAAGAGACCCAGTACTTC
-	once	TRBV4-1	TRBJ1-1	CASGPTQVSGSEAFF	TGCGCCAGCGGCCCAACCCAAGTATCGGGGTCTGAAGCTTTCTTT
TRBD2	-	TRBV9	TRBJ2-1	CASSVGLAGALTYNEQFF	TGTGCCAGCAGCGTAGGACTAGCGGGAGCCCTAACCTACAATGAGCAGTTCTTC
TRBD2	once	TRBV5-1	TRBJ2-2	CASSSSGDTGELFF	TGCGCCAGCAGCTCCAGCGGGGACACCGGGGAGCTGTTTTTT
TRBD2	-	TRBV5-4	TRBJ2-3	CASSFPSGSTDTQYF	TGTGCCAGCAGTTTCCCTAGCGGGAGCACAGATACGCAGTATTTT
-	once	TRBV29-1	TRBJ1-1	CSVQREGTEAFF	TGCAGCGTTCAAAGGGAGGGCACTGAAGCTTTCTTT
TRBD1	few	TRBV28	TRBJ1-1	CASSSTGERGDTEAFF	TGTGCCAGCAGTTCAACAGGGGAAAGGGGCGACACTGAAGCTTTCTTT
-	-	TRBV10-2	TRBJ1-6	CATQTGLSSPLHF	TGCGCCACCCAAACAGGGCTAAGTTCACCCCTCCACTTT
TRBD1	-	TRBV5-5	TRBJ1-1	CASSSTGTGWHTEAFF	TGTGCCAGCAGCTCGACCGGGACAGGGTGGCACACTGAAGCTTTCTTT
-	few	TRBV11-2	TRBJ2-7	CASSLGLRPQYF	TGTGCCAGCAGCTTAGGCTTGAGACCACAGTACTTC
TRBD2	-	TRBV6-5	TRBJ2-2	CASSFATSQNTGELFF	TGTGCCAGCAGTTTCGCGACTAGCCAGAACACCGGGGAGCTGTTTTTT
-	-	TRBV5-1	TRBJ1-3	CASSLGSPVRPGNTIYF	TGCGCCAGCAGCTTGGGATCACCCGTGAGGCCTGGAAACACCATATATTTT
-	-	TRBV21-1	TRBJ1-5	CASSRTLEQGKGGNQPQHF	TGTGCCAGCAGCCGGACTTTAGAACAGGGGAAAGGGGGCAATCAGCCCCAGCATTTT
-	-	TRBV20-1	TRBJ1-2	CSAGLGGYTF	TGCAGTGCCGGGCTTGGAGGCTACACCTTC
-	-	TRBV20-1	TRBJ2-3	CSAPWDTQYF	TGCAGTGCGCCGTGGGATACGCAGTATTTT
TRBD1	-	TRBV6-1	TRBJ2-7	CASSRDREYEQYF	TGTGCCAGCAGCCGGGACAGAGAGTACGAGCAGTACTTC
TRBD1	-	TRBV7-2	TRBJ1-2	CASSTGQGYGYTF	TGTGCCAGCAGCACTGGACAGGGGTATGGCTACACCTTC
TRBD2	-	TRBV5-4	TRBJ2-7	CASSRGTSGRSSEQYF	TGTGCCAGCAGCCGAGGGACTAGCGGGAGGAGTTCCGAGCAGTACTTC
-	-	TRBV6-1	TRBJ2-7	CASSEGQGYGIEQYF	TGTGCCAGCAGTGAGGGACAAGGTTATGGGATCGAGCAGTACTTC
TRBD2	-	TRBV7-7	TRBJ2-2	CASSLLAGGAGELFF	TGTGCCAGCAGCTTACTAGCGGGAGGAGCCGGGGAGCTGTTTTTT
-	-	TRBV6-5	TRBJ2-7	CASSYSTGSVYEQYF	TGTGCCAGCAGTTACTCCACAGGGTCAGTATACGAGCAGTACTTC
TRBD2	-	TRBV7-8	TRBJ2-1	CASSHRLAGNEQFF	TGTGCCAGCAGCCACCGACTAGCCGGAAATGAGCAGTTCTTC
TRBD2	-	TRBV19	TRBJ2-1	CASRPSGTSGRVRFF	TGTGCCAGTAGACCATCCGGGACTAGCGGGAGGGTCAGGTTCTTC
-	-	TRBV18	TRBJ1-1	CASSQDQNTEAFF	TGTGCCAGCTCCCAAGACCAGAACACTGAAGCTTTCTTT
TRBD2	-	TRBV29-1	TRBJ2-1	CSVGRLAVYNERFF	TGCAGCGTGGGGAGACTAGCAGTTTACAATGAGCGGTTCTTC
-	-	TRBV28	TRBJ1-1	CASSPQAYREAFF	TGTGCCAGCAGTCCTCAGGCTTATCGGGAAGCTTTCTTT
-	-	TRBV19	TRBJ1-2	CAKTPRSSNYGYTF	TGTGCCAAAACCCCCCGCAGTTCTAACTATGGCTACACCTTC